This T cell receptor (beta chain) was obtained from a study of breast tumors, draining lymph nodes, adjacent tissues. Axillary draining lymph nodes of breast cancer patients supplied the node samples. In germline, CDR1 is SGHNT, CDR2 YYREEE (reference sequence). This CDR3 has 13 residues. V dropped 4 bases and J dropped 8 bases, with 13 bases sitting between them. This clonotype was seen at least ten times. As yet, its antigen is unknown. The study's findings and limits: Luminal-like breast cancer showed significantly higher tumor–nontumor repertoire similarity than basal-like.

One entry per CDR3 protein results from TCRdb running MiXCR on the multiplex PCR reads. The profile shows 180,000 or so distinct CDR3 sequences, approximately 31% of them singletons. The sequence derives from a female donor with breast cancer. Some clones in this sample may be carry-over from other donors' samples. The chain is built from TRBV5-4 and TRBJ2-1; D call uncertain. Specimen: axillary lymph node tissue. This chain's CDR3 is CASSVTIRDEQFF. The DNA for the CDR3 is TGTGCCAGCAGCGTTACCATTAGGGATGAGCAGTTCTTC.